Below, 26 T cell receptor beta chains from the same sample are listed, as sequenced in a study of blood T cell repertoires in COVID-19. The table came from immunoSEQ multiplex PCR; TCRdb's copy has only in-frame clones and leaves some out. The data show roughly 200,000 clones, 70% to 90% seen once. Sequenced sample: peripheral blood. The receptors originated from a man in his 60s with acute or convalescent COVID-19.

This clone was observed once. V and J are TRBV6-5 and TRBJ2-1; the match to TRBD2 covers 12 bases. The CDR3 covers 15 residues. Germline V lookup: CDR1 MNHEY, CDR2 SVGAGI. Trimming removed 9 bases from V and 9 bases from J; junction bases left unmatched: 12. The CDR3 nucleotides are TGTGCCAGTCGACCCTCGACTAGCGGGAGTGGTGAGCAGTTCTTC. Translation gives CASRPSTSGSGEQFF.

The chain has TRBV27 and TRBJ2-7; tentatively, D is TRBD2 (5 bases). V was clipped by 5 bases and J by 6 bases, with 14 bases between them. Per the germline V gene, CDR1 is MNHEY and CDR2 is SMNVEV (reference sequence). The CDR3 is 13 residues long. This chain's CDR3 is CASSLTLRGEQYF. CDR3 coding DNA: TGTGCCAGCAGTCTAACTCTTCGGGGCGAGCAGTACTTC.

The J gene is TRBJ2-7, the V gene TRBV27; tentative D call: TRBD1 (5 bases). CDR1 is MNHEY and CDR2 is SMNVEV in the germline V gene (reference sequence). The CDR3 contains 13 residues. V dropped 6 bases and J dropped 1 base, with 10 bases sitting between them. The CDR3 sequence is CASRKTDSYEQYF. Written as DNA, the CDR3 is TGTGCCAGCAGAAAGACAGATTCCTACGAGCAGTACTTC.

V and J are TRBV27 and TRBJ2-7, with TRBD1 matching over 10 bases. J was trimmed by 3 bases and V by 5 bases; bases with no gene match: 19. This CDR3 is built from 19 residues. Germline CDR1 is MNHEY and CDR2 is SMNVEV (reference sequence). CDR3: CASSPYGTGAESGFYEQYF. The CDR3 DNA reads TGTGCCAGCAGTCCCTACGGGACAGGGGCCGAGAGCGGGTTCTACGAGCAGTACTTC.

V gene TRBV4-1 combines with J gene TRBJ2-1; D perhaps matches TRBD2 (6 bases). The germline V gene encodes CDR1 MGHRA and CDR2 YSYEKL. The V and J ends lost 0 bases and 9 bases respectively, with 18 bases between them. CDR3 length: 16 amino acids. The CDR3 spells CASSQDWKGGTPEQFF. The CDR3 DNA is TGCGCCAGCAGCCAAGATTGGAAGGGCGGGACTCCTGAGCAGTTCTTC.

This clone was counted only a few times. The genes are TRBV14 and TRBJ2-1, with D maybe TRBD2 (6 bases). CDR1 and CDR2 (germline): SGHDN, FVKESK. The CDR3 sequence is 12 residues long. V gave up 5 bases and J gave up 15 bases, with 17 bases separating them. DNA of the CDR3: TGTGCCAGCAGCAGGAGGGACCACGGGGCGTTCTTC. Amino acid sequence: CASSRRDHGAFF.

This chain uses TRBV7-9 with TRBJ2-2; maybe TRBD2 (6 bases). The CDR3 loop spans 16 amino acids. The V end lost 3 bases, the J end lost 0 bases, and 11 bases lay between the germline ends. Germline lookup yields CDR1 SEHNR and CDR2 FQNEAQ (reference sequence). The CDR3 nucleotides are TGTGCCAGCAGCTTTGGAGGGACCGCGAACACCGGGGAGCTGTTTTTT. Translating it yields CASSFGGTANTGELFF.

V usage is TRBV27 and J usage is TRBJ1-2; 8 bases match TRBD1. In germline, CDR1 is MNHEY, CDR2 SMNVEV (reference sequence). The trim removed 7 bases at V and 4 bases at J, leaving 5 bases unmatched. The CDR3 length is 13 residues. The CDR3 spells CASTPGTGYGYTF. DNA of the CDR3: TGTGCCAGCACCCCCGGGACAGGCTATGGCTACACCTTC.

This sequence joins TRBV19 and TRBJ2-2; TRBD1 aligns across 8 bases. V was clipped by 8 bases and J by 1 base; unmatched bases: 12. CDR1 and CDR2 (germline): LNHDA, SQIVND (reference sequence). CDR3 size: 17 residues. CDR3: CASLSTGGRKNTGELFF. The CDR3 DNA sequence: TGTGCCAGTCTGAGTACAGGGGGGCGAAAGAACACCGGGGAGCTGTTTTTT.

This chain connects TRBV9 to TRBJ2-1; 10 nucleotides align to TRBD2. The ends lost 2 bases at V and 6 bases at J; junction bases unmatched: 8. The germline gives CDR1 SGDLS, CDR2 YYNGEE. The CDR3 totals 16 residues. The CDR3 sequence is CASSVQAGGPSNEQFF. The CDR3 DNA sequence: TGTGCCAGCAGCGTTCAAGCGGGAGGGCCCTCCAATGAGCAGTTCTTC.

The chain combines TRBV5-4 with TRBJ2-1, with 9 bases fitting TRBD2. The CDR3 is 16 residues long. Germline trimming cut 9 bases from V and 0 bases from J; bases unmatched to any gene: 10. Germline assignment: CDR1 SGHNT and CDR2 YYREEE (reference sequence). The CDR3 DNA sequence: TGTGCCACAGGAAGCGGGAGGTTGAGCTCCTACAATGAGCAGTTCTTC. Its translation is CATGSGRLSSYNEQFF.

The chain recombines TRBV28 with TRBJ2-7, with TRBD1 matching 10 bases. The V and J ends lost 2 bases and 2 bases, in that order; junction bases with no gene match: 6. Germline assignment: CDR1 MDHEN and CDR2 SYDVKM. CDR3 size: 16 residues. CDR3 residues: CASSLNRGTGAYEQYF. The CDR3 DNA reads TGTGCCAGCAGTTTAAATCGTGGGACAGGGGCCTACGAGCAGTACTTC. The full variable domain, completed using reference TRBV28 and TRBJ2-7, is DVKVTQSSRYLVKRTGEKVFLECVQDMDHENMFWYRQDPGLGLRLIYFSYDVKMKEKGDIPEGYSVSREKKERFSLILESASTNQTSMYLCASSLNRGTGAYEQYFGPGTRLTVT.

V is TRBV10-3 and J is TRBJ2-4; 8 bases line up with TRBD1. CDR3 length: 15 residues. V was pared by 0 bases and J by 7 bases, with 5 bases of the junction left unmatched. Per the germline V gene, CDR1 is ENHRY and CDR2 is SYGVKD. The CDR3 reads CAISESRQGNNIQYF. CDR3 DNA sequence: TGTGCCATCAGTGAGTCTCGACAGGGGAATAACATTCAGTACTTC.

CDR3: CASSIRGGNQPQHF. In nucleotides, the CDR3 is TGTGCCAGTAGTATCCGGGGGGGCAATCAGCCCCAGCATTTT. This sequence joins TRBV19 and TRBJ1-5; tentative D call: TRBD1 (5 bases). Trimming pared 3 bases from V and 2 bases from J, leaving 8 bases between. The germline V gene has CDR1 LNHDA and CDR2 SQIVND (reference sequence). The CDR3 totals 14 residues.

The CDR3 spells CASSQPRFGEPNTGELFF. The DNA of the CDR3 is TGTGCCAGCAGCCAACCGAGGTTCGGGGAGCCGAACACCGGGGAGCTGTTTTTT. This chain joins TRBV3-1 (or the pseudogene TRBV3-2) and TRBJ2-2; tentative D call: TRBD2 (5 bases). CDR3 size: 18 residues. With 2 bases removed from V and 0 bases from J, the gap between germline ends came to 16 bases. In germline, CDR1 is LGHDT, CDR2 YNNKEL (reference sequence).

The J gene is TRBJ2-5, the V gene TRBV5-1; TRBD1 might be the D (6 bases). CDR1 and CDR2 (germline): SGHRS, YFSETQ. CDR3 size: 13 residues. V was cut by 5 bases and J by 2 bases, with 10 bases left in between. The CDR3 loop is CASRPGVQETQYF. The CDR3 nucleotides are TGCGCCAGCAGACCAGGGGTGCAAGAGACCCAGTACTTC.

This clone was found once. The chain combines TRBV7-8 with TRBJ1-5; 12 bases line up with TRBD1. Germline CDR1 SGHVS, CDR2 FQNEAQ. This CDR3 comprises 16 residues. The trim removed 5 bases at V and 7 bases at J, leaving 9 bases unmatched. CDR3 in amino acids: CASSLGTGGILQPQHF. Written as DNA, the CDR3 is TGTGCCAGCAGCCTCGGGACAGGGGGCATCCTCCAGCCCCAGCATTTT.

The genes are TRBV11-2 and TRBJ1-2, with TRBD1 identical over 10 bases. Germline lookup yields CDR1 SGHAT and CDR2 FQNNGV. This CDR3 contains 16 residues. V gave up 6 bases and J gave up 4 bases; unmatched junction bases: 11. The CDR3 here is CASSFFGTGDGYGYTF. As DNA, the CDR3 is TGTGCCAGCAGTTTCTTCGGGACAGGGGATGGCTATGGCTACACCTTC.

The chain joins TRBV29-1 to TRBJ2-1; the match to TRBD2 covers 11 bases. This CDR3 has 16 residues. V lost 6 bases and J lost 0; bases outside the gene matches: 7. Germline V gene lookup returns CDR1 SQVTM and CDR2 ANQGSEA. The CDR3 sequence is CSVQGLAGGSYNEQFF. The CDR3 nucleotides are TGCAGCGTGCAAGGGCTAGCGGGGGGCTCCTACAATGAGCAGTTCTTC.

The chain has TRBV23-1 and TRBJ1-1; D may be TRBD1 (5 bases). TRBV23-1 is treated as an ORF (open reading frame) with a function not yet certain. The germline V and J ends were trimmed by 3 bases and 4 bases, with 12 bases remaining between them. This CDR3 is 14 amino acids long. For the CDR3, the DNA is TGCGCCAGCAGTCAGATCGGAGGGACCACTGAAGCTTTCTTT. It encodes CASSQIGGTTEAFF.

The genes are TRBV10-3 and TRBJ2-5; the match to TRBD1 covers 10 bases. The CDR3 length is 15 residues. Germline trimming cut 4 bases from V and 0 bases from J; bases unmatched to any gene: 2. Germline loops: CDR1 ENHRY, CDR2 SYGVKD. CDR3 DNA: TGTGCCATCAGTGGGACAGGGGGGGACCAAGAGACCCAGTACTTC. Translated: CAISGTGGDQETQYF.

This chain joins TRBV18 and TRBJ2-7; 7 positions agree with TRBD1. The CDR3 runs 15 residues. Germline CDR1 is KGHSH and CDR2 is LQKENI. V shed 1 base, J shed 5 bases, and the junction held 8 bases outside the gene matches. The CDR3, as DNA: TGTGCCAGCTCACCACTAGTAACAGGGGACCACGAGCAGTACTTC. This sequence encodes CASSPLVTGDHEQYF.

V usage is TRBV5-5 and J usage is TRBJ2-3; 9 nucleotides line up with TRBD1. This CDR3 region has 16 residues. The germline CDR1 and CDR2 sequences are SGHKS and YYEKEE (reference sequence). J gave up 3 bases and V 3 bases, and 8 bases lay outside the gene matches. The CDR3 protein is CASSSRQGEGTDTQYF. For the CDR3, the DNA is TGTGCCAGCAGCTCTCGACAGGGGGAAGGAACAGATACGCAGTATTTT.

This chain connects TRBV18 to TRBJ2-2; D uncertain. Per germline, CDR1 KGHSH and CDR2 LQKENI. The germline V and J ends were trimmed by 0 bases and 4 bases, with 12 bases remaining between them. The CDR3 has 16 residues. The CDR3 region is CASSPPGLGATGELFF. DNA for the CDR3: TGTGCCAGCTCACCACCCGGTCTTGGTGCCACCGGGGAGCTGTTTTTT.

The chain carries TRBV6-1 and TRBJ2-7; 8 bases fit TRBD2. The V segment lost 0 bases and the J segment 4 bases; nucleotides outside the gene matches: 5. Germline CDR1 reads MNHNS; CDR2 reads SASEGT. The CDR3 covers 15 residues. The CDR3 DNA follows: TGTGCCAGCAGTGAAGCCCCTCCGGGGGGGTACGAGCAGTACTTC. Protein: CASSEAPPGGYEQYF.

This clone has more than one count but fewer than ten. J is TRBJ1-2 and V is TRBV5-1, with D possibly matching TRBD1 (6 bases). The CDR3 is made up of 17 amino acids. Trimming left V 0 bases short and J 7 bases short, with 22 bases between. CDR1 SGHRS and CDR2 YFSETQ come from the germline V gene. CDR3 sequence: CASSLVGLGDTSGGYTF. CDR3 DNA: TGCGCCAGCAGCTTGGTAGGATTGGGGGACACTTCGGGTGGCTACACCTTC.